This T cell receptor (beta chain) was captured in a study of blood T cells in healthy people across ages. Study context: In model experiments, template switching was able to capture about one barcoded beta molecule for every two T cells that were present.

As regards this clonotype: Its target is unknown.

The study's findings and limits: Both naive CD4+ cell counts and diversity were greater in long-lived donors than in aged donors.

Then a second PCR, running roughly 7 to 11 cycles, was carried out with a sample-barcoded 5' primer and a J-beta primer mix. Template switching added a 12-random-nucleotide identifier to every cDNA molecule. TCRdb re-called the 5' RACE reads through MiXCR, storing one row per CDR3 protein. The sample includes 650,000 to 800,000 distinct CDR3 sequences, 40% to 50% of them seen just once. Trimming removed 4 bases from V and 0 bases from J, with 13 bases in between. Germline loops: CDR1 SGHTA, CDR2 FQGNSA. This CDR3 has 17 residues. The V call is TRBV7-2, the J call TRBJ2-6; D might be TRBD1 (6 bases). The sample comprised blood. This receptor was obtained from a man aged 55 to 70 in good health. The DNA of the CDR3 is TGTGCCAGCAGCTCGCAGGGGAGTCGCTCTGGGGCCAACGTCCTGACTTTC. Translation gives CASSSQGSRSGANVLTF.